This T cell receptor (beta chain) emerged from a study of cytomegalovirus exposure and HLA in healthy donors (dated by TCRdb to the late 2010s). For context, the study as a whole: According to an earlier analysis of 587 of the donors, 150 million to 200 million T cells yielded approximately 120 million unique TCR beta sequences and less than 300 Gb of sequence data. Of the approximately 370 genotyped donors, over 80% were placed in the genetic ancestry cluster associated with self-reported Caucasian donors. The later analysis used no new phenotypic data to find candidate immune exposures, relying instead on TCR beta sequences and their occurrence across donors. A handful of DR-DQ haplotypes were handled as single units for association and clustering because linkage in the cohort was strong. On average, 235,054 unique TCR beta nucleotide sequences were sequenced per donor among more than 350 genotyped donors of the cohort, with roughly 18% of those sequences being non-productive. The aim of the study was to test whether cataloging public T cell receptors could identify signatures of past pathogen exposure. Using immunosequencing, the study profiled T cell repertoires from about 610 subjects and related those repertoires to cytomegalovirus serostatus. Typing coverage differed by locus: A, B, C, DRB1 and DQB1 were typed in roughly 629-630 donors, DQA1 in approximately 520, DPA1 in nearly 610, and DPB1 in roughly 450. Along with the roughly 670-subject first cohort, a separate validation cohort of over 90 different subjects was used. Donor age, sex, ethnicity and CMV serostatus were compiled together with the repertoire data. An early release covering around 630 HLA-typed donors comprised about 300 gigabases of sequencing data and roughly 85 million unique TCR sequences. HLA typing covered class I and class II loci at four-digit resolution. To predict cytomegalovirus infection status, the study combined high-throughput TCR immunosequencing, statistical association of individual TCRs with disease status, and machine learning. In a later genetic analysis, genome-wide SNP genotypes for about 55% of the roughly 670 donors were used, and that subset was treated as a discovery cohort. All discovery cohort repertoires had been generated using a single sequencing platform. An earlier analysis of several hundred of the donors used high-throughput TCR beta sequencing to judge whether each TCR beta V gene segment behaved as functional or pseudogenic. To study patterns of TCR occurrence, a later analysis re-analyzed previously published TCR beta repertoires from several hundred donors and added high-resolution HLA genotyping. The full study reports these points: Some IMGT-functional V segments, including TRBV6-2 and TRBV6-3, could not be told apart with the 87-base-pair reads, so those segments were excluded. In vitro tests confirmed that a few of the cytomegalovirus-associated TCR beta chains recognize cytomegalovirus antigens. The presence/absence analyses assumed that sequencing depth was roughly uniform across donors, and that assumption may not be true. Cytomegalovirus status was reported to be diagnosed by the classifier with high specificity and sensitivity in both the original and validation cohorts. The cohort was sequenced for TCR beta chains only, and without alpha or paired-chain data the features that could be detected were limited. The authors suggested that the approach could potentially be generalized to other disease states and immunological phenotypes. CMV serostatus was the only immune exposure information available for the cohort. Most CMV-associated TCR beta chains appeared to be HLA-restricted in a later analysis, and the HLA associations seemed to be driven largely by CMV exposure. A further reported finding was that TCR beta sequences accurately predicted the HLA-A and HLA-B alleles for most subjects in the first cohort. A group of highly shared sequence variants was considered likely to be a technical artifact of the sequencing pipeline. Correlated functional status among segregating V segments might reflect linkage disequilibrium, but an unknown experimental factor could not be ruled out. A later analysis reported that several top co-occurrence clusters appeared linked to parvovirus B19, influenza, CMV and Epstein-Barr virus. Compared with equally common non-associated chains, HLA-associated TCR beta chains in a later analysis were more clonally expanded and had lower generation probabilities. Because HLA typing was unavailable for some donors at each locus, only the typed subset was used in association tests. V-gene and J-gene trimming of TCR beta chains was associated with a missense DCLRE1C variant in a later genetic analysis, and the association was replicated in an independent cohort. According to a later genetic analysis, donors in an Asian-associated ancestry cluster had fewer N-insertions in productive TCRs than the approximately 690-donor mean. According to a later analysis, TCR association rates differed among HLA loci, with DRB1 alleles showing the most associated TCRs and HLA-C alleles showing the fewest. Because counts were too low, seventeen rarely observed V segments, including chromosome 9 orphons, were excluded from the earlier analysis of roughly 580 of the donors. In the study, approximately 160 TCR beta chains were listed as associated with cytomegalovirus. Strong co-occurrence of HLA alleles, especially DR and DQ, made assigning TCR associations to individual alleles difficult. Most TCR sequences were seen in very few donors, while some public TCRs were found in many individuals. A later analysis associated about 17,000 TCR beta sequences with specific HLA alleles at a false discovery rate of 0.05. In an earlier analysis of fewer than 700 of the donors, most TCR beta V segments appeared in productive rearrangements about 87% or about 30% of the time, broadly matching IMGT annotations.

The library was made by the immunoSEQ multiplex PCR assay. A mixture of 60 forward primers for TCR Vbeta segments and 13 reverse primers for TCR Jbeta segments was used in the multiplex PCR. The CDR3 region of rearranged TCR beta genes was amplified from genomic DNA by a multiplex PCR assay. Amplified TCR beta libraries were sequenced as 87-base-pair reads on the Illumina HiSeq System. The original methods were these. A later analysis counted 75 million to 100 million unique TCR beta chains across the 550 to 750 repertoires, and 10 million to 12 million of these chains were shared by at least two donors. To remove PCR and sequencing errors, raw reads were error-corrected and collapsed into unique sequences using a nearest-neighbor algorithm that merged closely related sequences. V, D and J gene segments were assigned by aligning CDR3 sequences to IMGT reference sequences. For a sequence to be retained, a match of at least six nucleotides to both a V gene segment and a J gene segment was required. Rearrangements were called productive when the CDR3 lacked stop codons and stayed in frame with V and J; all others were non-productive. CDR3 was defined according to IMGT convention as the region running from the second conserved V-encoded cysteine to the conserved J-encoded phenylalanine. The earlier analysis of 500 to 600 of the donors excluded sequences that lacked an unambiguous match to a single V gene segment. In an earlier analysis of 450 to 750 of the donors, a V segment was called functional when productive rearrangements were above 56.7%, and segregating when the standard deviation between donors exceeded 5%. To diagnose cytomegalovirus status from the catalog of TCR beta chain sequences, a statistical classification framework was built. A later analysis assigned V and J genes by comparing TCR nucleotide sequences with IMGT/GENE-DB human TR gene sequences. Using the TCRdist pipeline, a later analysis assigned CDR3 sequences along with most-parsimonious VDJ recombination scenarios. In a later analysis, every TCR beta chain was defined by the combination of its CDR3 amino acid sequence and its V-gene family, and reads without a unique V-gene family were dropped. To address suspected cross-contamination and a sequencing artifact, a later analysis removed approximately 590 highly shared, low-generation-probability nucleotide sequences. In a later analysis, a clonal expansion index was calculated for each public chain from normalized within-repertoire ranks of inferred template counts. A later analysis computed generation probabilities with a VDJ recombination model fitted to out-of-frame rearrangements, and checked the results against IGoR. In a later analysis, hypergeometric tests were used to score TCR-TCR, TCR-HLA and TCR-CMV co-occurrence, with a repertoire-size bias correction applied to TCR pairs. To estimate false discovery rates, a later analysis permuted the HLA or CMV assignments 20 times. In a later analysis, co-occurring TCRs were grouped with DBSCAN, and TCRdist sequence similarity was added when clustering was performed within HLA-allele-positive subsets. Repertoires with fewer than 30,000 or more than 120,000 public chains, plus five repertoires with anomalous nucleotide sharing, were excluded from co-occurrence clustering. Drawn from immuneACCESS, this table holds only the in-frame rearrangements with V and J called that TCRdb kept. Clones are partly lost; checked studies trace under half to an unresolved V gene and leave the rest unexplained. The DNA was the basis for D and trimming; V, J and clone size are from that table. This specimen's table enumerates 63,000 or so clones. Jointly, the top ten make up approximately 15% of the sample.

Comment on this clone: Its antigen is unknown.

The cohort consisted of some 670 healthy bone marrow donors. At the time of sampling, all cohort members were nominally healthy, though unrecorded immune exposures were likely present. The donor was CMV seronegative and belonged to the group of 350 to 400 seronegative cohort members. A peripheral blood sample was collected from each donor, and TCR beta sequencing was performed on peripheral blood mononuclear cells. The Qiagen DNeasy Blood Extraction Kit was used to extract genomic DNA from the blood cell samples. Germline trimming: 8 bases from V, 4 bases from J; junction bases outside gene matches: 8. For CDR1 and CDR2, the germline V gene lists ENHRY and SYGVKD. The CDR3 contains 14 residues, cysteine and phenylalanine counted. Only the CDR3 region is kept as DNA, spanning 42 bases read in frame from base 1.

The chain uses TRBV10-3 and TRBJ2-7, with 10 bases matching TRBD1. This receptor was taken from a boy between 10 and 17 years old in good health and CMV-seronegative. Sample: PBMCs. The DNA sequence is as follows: TGTGCCATCTTGTCGGGACAGGGGACATACGAGCAGTACTTC. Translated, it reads CAILSGQGTYEQYF.